One and the same sample provided the 7 T cell receptor beta chains below, sequenced in a study of graft-versus-host responses after intestinal transplantation. Using immunoSEQ multiplex PCR, the repertoire was profiled, and TCRdb retains in-frame clones only, with some absent. The sample shows roughly 73,000 clones, roughly 84% of them seen only once. Their cognate antigens are unknown. The material sequenced was unstimulated CD8+ T cells sorted from spleen or lymph node cells, taken before transplant. The source of these receptors is a human donor who was the organ donor for an intestinal transplant.

The V gene is TRBV7-3, the J gene TRBJ1-2, with unresolved D. The CDR3 covers 13 residues. V was pared by 4 bases and J by 7 bases, with 13 bases between. The germline gives CDR1 SGHTA, CDR2 FQGTGA. The CDR3 loop is CASSSSSTTGYTF. CDR3 sequence (DNA): TGTGCCAGCAGCTCCTCCTCAACGACTGGCTACACCTTC.

The genes are TRBV9 and TRBJ2-3; D not resolved. CDR3 length: 14 amino acids. V was clipped by 0 bases and J by 0 bases, with 5 bases between them. Germline-derived CDR1 and CDR2 are SGDLS and YYNGEE. The CDR3 DNA reads TGTGCCAGCAGCGTAGAACCAAGCACAGATACGCAGTATTTT. It is translated as CASSVEPSTDTQYF.

In DNA, the CDR3 is TGTGCCAGCAGTTACTCGGGCGGGGGGGCCCCAGATACGCAGTATTTT. Residues: CASSYSGGGAPDTQYF. The V gene is TRBV6-6, the J gene TRBJ2-3, with TRBD2 matching 9 bases. This CDR3 contains 16 residues. Germline values: CDR1 MNHNY, CDR2 SVGAGI (reference sequence). With 0 bases clipped from V and 4 bases from J, the junction kept 5 bases outside the gene matches.

The chain uses TRBV6-4 and TRBJ2-3; 11 bases line up with TRBD2. After removal of 5 bases from V and 6 bases from J, the junction contained 7 bases not matched to a gene. The V gene's germline CDR1 is MRHNA and CDR2 SNTAGT. The CDR3 totals 15 residues. The CDR3 DNA sequence: TGTGCCAGCAGTATTCTAGCGGGGGGCCCGGATACGCAGTATTTT. Translation: CASSILAGGPDTQYF.

The rearrangement links TRBV13 to TRBJ2-7; 7 bases fit TRBD2. Germline values: CDR1 PRHDT, CDR2 FYEKMQ (reference sequence). The CDR3 has 15 amino acids. The ends lost 2 bases at V and 5 bases at J; junction bases unmatched: 9. The CDR3 sequence: CASSLSAGRAHEQYF. The CDR3 DNA follows: TGTGCCAGCAGCTTATCAGCGGGGAGGGCCCACGAGCAGTACTTC.

The chain joins TRBV5-6 to TRBJ1-6, with D possibly matching TRBD1 (6 bases). In germline, CDR1 is SGHDT, CDR2 YYEEEE. The CDR3 runs 15 residues. V was shortened by 1 base and J by 8 bases, with 13 bases between the two germline ends. CDR3 residues: CASSLPGGADSPLHF. DNA for the CDR3: TGTGCCAGCAGCTTGCCTGGGGGGGCTGATTCACCCCTCCACTTT.

This chain joins TRBV5-8 and TRBJ1-6; D is unresolved. The CDR3 loop spans 14 amino acids. Germline V gene lookup returns CDR1 SGHTS and CDR2 YDEGEE. V was clipped by 2 bases and J by 8 bases, with 11 bases between them. In DNA form, the CDR3 reads TGTGCCAGCAGCTTCAGAACTTCTTATTCACCCCTCCACTTT. Protein: CASSFRTSYSPLHF.